The sequence of this TCR beta chain was determined in a study of radiation and T cells in renal cell carcinoma (TCRdb year 2020). Background on the whole study: A total of approximately 53 samples underwent TCR beta sequencing, made up of some 26 tumors and roughly 27 peripheral blood samples. Across all 50 or so samples, several million unique CDR3 nucleotide sequences encoding around 2.8 million unique CDR3 amino acid sequences were identified. The final blood draw was performed at 4 weeks after radiation, at the same time as nephrectomy.

Taken from cysteine to phenylalanine, the CDR3 has 16 residues. The sequence is cut down to CDR3 DNA, 48 bases in frame from base 1. Trimmed from V: 0 bases; trimmed from J: 8 bases; junction bases lacking a gene match: 9. In the germline V gene, CDR1 corresponds to SGDLS and CDR2 to YYNGEE. Results and caveats for the whole study, not just this receptor: Effects of radiation dose or scheduling on the TCR repertoire could not be addressed with the single-armed trial design. Because pretreatment tumor biopsies were not available, the baseline intratumoral presence of clonotypes could not be determined. In blood, the top tumor clonotypes increased from baseline to 2 weeks after radiation and then shrank by 4 weeks, which suggests a temporary expansion of tumor-resident clones. Blood repertoire dynamics were not followed beyond 4 weeks after treatment.

What this sample's time point label stands for: blood 4 weeks post-SBRT, at nephrectomy. The sample's treatment or condition label, in plain terms: 15 Gy SBRT to primary tumor, nephrectomy 4 weeks later. The samples were obtained from a clinical trial, where primary renal cell carcinomas were treated with 15 Gy stereotactic body radiation therapy and then removed by nephrectomy 4 weeks afterward. To track tumor-enriched clonotypes, serial peripheral blood was sampled from radiation-treated patients at baseline and at 2 weeks and 4 weeks after SBRT. Every patient had renal cell carcinoma of clear cell pathology. The QIAamp DNA Blood Mini Kit (Qiagen) was used to prepare genomic DNA for TCR sequencing. Only samples passing all quality control checks were included in the analyses. TCR beta libraries were generated from genomic DNA with the immunoSEQ kit, following the manufacturer's recommendations. Library preparation used a first multiplex PCR with proprietary primers, then a second PCR adding unique barcodes, with bead cleanups after each round. A positive control reaction and a negative control reaction, both provided in the kit, were run with every batch of samples. The final libraries underwent checking on an Agilent 4200 TapeStation D1000 ScreenTape, volumetric pooling, and quantification by qPCR. Sequencing was performed on an Illumina NextSeq500 using a MidOutput 150-cycle cartridge, with 156 Read1 cycles, 15 Index1 cycles, and the kit custom primers. The pooled library was loaded at approximately 0.96 pM, and 20% PhiX control was spiked in. As for the authors' bioinformatics: Vendor-processed data were analyzed in R, and a clonotype was defined as all T cells sharing the same CDR3 nucleotide sequence. For clone abundance analyses, frequencies were normalized to the 10,000 most abundant clones in each sample. Public T cell clones, averaging fewer than five per sample, were removed before analysis. Tumor-enriched and baseline blood-enriched clonotypes were defined by at least a 32-fold difference in abundance between compartments. A beta-binomial differential abundance model was used to identify clonotypes that were expanded or contracted between blood time points. Tumor-blood repertoire similarity was measured with the Baroni-Urbani and Buser coefficient, and group comparisons used two-tailed Wilcoxon tests in R. TCRdb re-hosts the immuneACCESS table, in-frame sequences only. Its copies lack some clones; in the studies checked, an unresolved V gene accounts for under half of them, and the cause for the rest is not known. V and J calls and clone size come straight from that table; D and trimming were deduced from the DNA. The sample table holds tens of thousands of clones, of which around 85% were seen once. The ten biggest clones cover 9.4% of the sample.

On this clone: It lacks a known antigen. Base qualities are missing; no much larger clone stands one base away.

The receptor was derived from a man aged 45-60 years with renal cell carcinoma. The rearranged segments are TRBV9 and TRBJ2-3, and 10 junctional nucleotides match TRBD2. The sample was blood, taken from a patient whose treatment included radiotherapy and nephrectomy. CDR3 protein: CASSVGGAGGRATQYF. The bases are TGTGCCAGCAGCGTAGGCGGAGCGGGGGGGCGGGCTACGCAGTATTTT.